This T cell receptor (beta chain) appears in the sequencing data of a study of T cells in Graves' hyperthyroidism and ophthalmopathy. Overall study results and limits: Most clonotypes that expanded in the thyroid above 0.001 also showed up in blood.

Amplified regions were TCR beta CDR3 sequences from RNA transcripts. RT-PCR in the first round (using the HTBI primer set) targeted the TCR CDR3. TCRdb ran MiXCR on the multiplex PCR reads and lists one entry per CDR3 protein. This sample carries about 350,000 distinct CDR3 sequences, 15% to 20% of them seen once, and the ten largest clones take about 14%. The table lists this clonotype with a few counts. Its antigen is still unknown. CDR3 length: 14 amino acids. Germline V gene data show CDR1 as MNHNS and CDR2 as SASEGT. The J segment lost 5 bases and the V segment lost 2 bases, leaving 4 bases of the junction unmatched.

The sample was blood. The sequence derives from a woman aged 40 to 50 with Graves' ophthalmopathy. This chain uses TRBV6-1 with TRBJ1-1, with 8 bases that match TRBD1. CDR3 sequence: CASSETQGATEAFF. The CDR3 DNA follows: TGTGCCAGCAGTGAAACCCAGGGGGCGACTGAAGCTTTCTTT.